The TCR beta chain described here comes from a study of shared clonotypes between healthy human individuals. For the study at large: Each donor's CD4 naive and CD4 memory cells filled three plates apiece, CD8 naive two, and CD8 memory one.

At a deep level, the assay was run. TCRdb's copy holds only in-frame clones and misses some; the assay was immunoSEQ multiplex PCR. The repertoire consists of over 2 million clones, with about 94% occurring once and the leading ten covering 0.9% to 1.3%. Only CD45RO-negative cells positively selected for CCR7 counted as naive CD8 cells, so terminally differentiated effector memory CD45RA+ cells were excluded. This TCR was sampled from a young man in good health. Sequenced input: naive CD8+ T cells sorted from blood.

The CDR3 DNA sequence: TGTGCCAGCAGCTTACCCCTAGACAGGGGTGGTGGCACTGAAGCTTTCTTT. It is translated as CASSLPLDRGGGTEAFF. The V and J genes are TRBV7-9 and TRBJ1-1; the match to TRBD1 covers 8 bases. The V and J ends lost 2 bases and 4 bases, in that order; junction bases with no gene match: 12. The CDR3 loop spans 17 amino acids. Germline V gives CDR1 SEHNR, CDR2 FQNEAQ (reference sequence).